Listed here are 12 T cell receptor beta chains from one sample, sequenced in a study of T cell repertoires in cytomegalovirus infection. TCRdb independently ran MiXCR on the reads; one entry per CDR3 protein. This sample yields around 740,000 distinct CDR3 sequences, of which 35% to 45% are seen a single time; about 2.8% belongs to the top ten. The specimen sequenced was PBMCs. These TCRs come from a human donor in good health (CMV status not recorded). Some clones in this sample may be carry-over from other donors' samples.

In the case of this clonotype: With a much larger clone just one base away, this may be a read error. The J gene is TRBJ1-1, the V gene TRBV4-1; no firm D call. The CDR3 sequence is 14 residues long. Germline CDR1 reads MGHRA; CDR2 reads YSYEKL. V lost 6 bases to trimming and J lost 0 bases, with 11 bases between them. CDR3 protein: CASRGPPMNTEAFF. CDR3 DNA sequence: TGCGCCAGCAGGGGCCCCCCCATGAACACTGAAGCTTTCTTT.

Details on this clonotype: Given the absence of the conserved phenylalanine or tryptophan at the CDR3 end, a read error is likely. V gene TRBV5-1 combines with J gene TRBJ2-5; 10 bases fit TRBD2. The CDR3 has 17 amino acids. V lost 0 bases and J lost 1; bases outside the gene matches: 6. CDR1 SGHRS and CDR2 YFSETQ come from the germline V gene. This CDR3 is CASSLGGGLAIQETQYL. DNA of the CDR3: TGCGCCAGCAGCTTGGGCGGGGGACTAGCGATCCAAGAGACCCAGTACTTA.

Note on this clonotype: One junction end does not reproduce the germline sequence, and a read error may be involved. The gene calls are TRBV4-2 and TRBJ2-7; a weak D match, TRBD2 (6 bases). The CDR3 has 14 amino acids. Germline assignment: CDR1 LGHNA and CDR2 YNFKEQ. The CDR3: CASSQAGSLYQQYF. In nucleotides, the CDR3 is TGTGCCAGCAGCCAAGCCGGGAGTCTCTACCAGCAGTACTTC.

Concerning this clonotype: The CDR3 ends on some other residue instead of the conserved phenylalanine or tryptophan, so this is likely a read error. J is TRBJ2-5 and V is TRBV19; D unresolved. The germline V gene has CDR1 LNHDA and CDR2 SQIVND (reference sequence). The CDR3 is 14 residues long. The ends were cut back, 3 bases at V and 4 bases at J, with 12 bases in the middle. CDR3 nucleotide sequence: TGTGCCAGTAGTATTGGGGTAGGACGAGAGACCCAGTACTAC. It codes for CASSIGVGRETQYY.

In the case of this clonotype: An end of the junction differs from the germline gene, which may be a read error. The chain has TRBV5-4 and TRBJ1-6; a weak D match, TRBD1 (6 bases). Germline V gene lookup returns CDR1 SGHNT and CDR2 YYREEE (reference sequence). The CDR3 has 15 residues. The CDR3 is CDSSLGGNSNSPLHF. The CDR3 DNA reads TGTGACAGCAGCTTGGGGGGCAACAGCAATTCACCCCTCCACTTT. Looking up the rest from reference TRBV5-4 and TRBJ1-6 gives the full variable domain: ETGVTQSPTHLIKTRGQQVTLRCSSQSGHNTVSWYQQALGQGPQFIFQYYREEENGRGNFPPRFSGLQFPNYSSELNVNALELDDSALYLCDSSLGGNSNSPLHFGNGTRLTVT.

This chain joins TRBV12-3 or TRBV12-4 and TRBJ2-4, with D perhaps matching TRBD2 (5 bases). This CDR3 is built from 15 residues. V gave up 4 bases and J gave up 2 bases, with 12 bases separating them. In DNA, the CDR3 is TGTGCCAGCAGTTCTGGTAGCGCTCCCAAAAACATTCAGTACTTC. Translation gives CASSSGSAPKNIQYF.

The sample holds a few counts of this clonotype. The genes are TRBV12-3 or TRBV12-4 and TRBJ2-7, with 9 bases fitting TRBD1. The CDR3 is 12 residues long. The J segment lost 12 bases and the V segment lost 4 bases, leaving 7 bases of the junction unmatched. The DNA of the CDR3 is TGTGCCAGCAGTTCCGGGACAGGGTTGTCGTACTTC. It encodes CASSSGTGLSYF.

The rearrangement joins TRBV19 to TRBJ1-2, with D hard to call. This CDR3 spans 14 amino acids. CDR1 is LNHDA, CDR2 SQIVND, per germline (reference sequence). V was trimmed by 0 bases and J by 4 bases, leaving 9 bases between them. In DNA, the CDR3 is TGTGCCAGTAGTATAGATGTCGGAGCCTATGGCTACACCTTC. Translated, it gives CASSIDVGAYGYTF.

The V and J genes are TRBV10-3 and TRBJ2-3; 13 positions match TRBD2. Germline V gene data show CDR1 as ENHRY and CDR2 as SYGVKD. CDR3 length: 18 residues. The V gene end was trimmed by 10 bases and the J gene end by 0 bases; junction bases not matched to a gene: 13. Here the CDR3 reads CATRGGTSGMKSTDTQYF. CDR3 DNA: TGTGCCACCCGGGGGGGGACTAGCGGGATGAAAAGCACAGATACGCAGTATTTT.

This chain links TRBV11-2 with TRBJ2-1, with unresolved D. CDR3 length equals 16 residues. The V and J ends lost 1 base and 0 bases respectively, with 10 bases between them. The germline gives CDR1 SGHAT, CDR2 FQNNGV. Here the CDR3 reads CASSLAHLSSYNEQFF. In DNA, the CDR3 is TGTGCCAGCAGCTTAGCACACTTAAGCTCCTACAATGAGCAGTTCTTC.

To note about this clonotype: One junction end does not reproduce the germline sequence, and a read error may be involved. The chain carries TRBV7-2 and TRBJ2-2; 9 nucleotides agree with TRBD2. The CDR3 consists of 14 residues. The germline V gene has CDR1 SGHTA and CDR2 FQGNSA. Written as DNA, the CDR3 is TGTGCCAGCAGCTTATTAGCGGGAGCCGGGGAGATGTTTTTT. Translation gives CASSLLAGAGEMFF.

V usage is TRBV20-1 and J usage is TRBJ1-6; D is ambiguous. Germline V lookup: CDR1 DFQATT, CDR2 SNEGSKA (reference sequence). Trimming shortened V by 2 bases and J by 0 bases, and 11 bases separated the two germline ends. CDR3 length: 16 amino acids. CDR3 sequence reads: CSARNWYRSYNSPLHF. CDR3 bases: TGCAGTGCTAGAAACTGGTACCGCTCCTATAATTCACCCCTCCACTTT.